This is a list of T cell receptor beta chains from one sample in a study of post-analysis software for immune sequencing data. MiXCR, run by TCRdb on the PCR reads, gives a single entry per CDR3 protein. The data show fewer than 700,000 distinct CDR3 sequences, with 44% seen just once and approximately 1.7% held by the top ten. The sequencing input was blood. The receptors come from a girl under 18 with multiple sclerosis. Both conserved end residues are part of each CDR3. Part of the rows lack a size; the others show once, few, many or a class for expanded clones.

j_call clone_size v_call cdr3_aa
TRBJ2-6 few TRBV4-1 CASSQEDRTGANVLTF
TRBJ1-2 few TRBV6-5 CASSYGTGYIAYGYTF
TRBJ2-3 . TRBV29-1 CSVGWADFTDTQYF
TRBJ2-7 . TRBV4-1 CASSALPGLGKEQYF
TRBJ1-2 few TRBV6-5 CASSNTLGYGYTF
TRBJ1-5 few TRBV12-3/TRBV12-4 CASSPGPDSNQPQHF
TRBJ1-6 few TRBV16 CASSSSTGNSSPLHF
TRBJ2-7 . TRBV15 CATSRDGRDEQYF
TRBJ2-5 few TRBV6-5 CASSYSSGRTRETQYF
TRBJ1-2 few TRBV6-5 CASSLRVDRGYGYTF
TRBJ2-6 . TRBV25-1 CASSVGAGANVLTF
TRBJ1-2 . TRBV9 CASSGGPNPNYGYTF
TRBJ1-6 . TRBV12-3/TRBV12-4 CASRAGTEGYNSPLHF
TRBJ2-3 . TRBV20-1 CSANNSNTDTQYF
TRBJ2-7 few TRBV3-1 CASSSQRGKTYEQYF
TRBJ2-1 . TRBV12-3/TRBV12-4 CASSPGGTSGNEQFF